Each of the 32 T cell receptor beta chains below was sequenced from the same sample in a study of T cell changes during pregnancy in multiple sclerosis. Sequencing used immunoSEQ multiplex PCR; TCRdb keeps in-frame clones, though not all of them. Of 95,000 to 100,000 clones in the sample, 92% are singletons; the top ten hold more than 2%. The input for sequencing was peripheral blood, taken after pregnancy. The receptor source for this set is a female donor in good health, enrolled as a control in a pregnancy study.

The chain has TRBV5-1 and TRBJ2-5, with a possible D match to TRBD1 (6 bases). V was shortened by 0 bases and J by 2 bases, with 8 bases between the two germline ends. The CDR3 is 14 amino acids. CDR1 SGHRS and CDR2 YFSETQ come from the germline V gene. The CDR3 region has the DNA TGCGCCAGCAGCTTGGTAGGGGGACAAGAGACCCAGTACTTC. This gives the protein CASSLVGGQETQYF. Looking up the rest from reference TRBV5-1 and TRBJ2-5 gives the full variable domain: KAGVTQTPRYLIKTRGQQVTLSCSPISGHRSVSWYQQTPGQGLQFLFEYFSETQRNKGNFPGRFSGRQFSNSRSEMNVSTLELGDSALYLCASSLVGGQETQYFGPGTRLLVL.

Written as DNA, the CDR3 is TGTGCCAGCAGTATGGGACAGGTTAACTATGGCTACACCTTC. Residues: CASSMGQVNYGYTF. The chain joins TRBV28 to TRBJ1-2; 8 bases agree with TRBD1. Trimming cost V 5 bases and J 1 base; bases outside gene matches: 3. Germline V CDR1 and CDR2: MDHEN, SYDVKM. The CDR3 extends over 14 amino acids.

This clone was observed once. Other DNA sequences in this specimen translate into the identical CDR3. The chain carries TRBV9 and TRBJ2-3; D might be TRBD2 (6 bases). The CDR3 totals 13 residues. Germline V CDR1 and CDR2: SGDLS, YYNGEE. The V gene lost 2 bases and the J gene lost 3 bases, with 7 bases spanning the gap. In DNA, the CDR3 is TGTGCCAGCAGCGTGGGGGGTACAGATACGCAGTATTTT. The encoded protein is CASSVGGTDTQYF.

The CDR3 nucleotides read TGTGCCAGTAGTCCCCTGAGGGGGGAGACCCAGTACTTC. Its protein product is CASSPLRGETQYF. The chain employs TRBV19 and TRBJ2-5; maybe TRBD1 (6 bases). The germline V gene encodes CDR1 LNHDA and CDR2 SQIVND (reference sequence). The CDR3 totals 13 residues. Trimming pared 5 bases from V and 5 bases from J, leaving 12 bases between.

On this clone: Other DNA sequences in the sample encode the same CDR3. The V gene is TRBV18, the J gene TRBJ2-5; D remains ambiguous. Per the germline V gene, CDR1 is KGHSH and CDR2 is LQKENI. There are 12 residues in the CDR3. With 6 bases removed from V and 0 bases from J, the gap between germline ends came to 5 bases. CDR3 in amino acids: CASSPNQETQYF. In DNA, the CDR3 is TGTGCCAGCTCCCCTAACCAAGAGACCCAGTACTTC.

The rearrangement joins TRBV19 to TRBJ2-7; TRBD2 matches 10 bases. Germline lookup yields CDR1 LNHDA and CDR2 SQIVND (reference sequence). V shed 3 bases, J shed 3 bases, and the junction held 5 bases outside the gene matches. CDR3 length equals 15 residues. CDR3 sequence (DNA): TGTGCCAGTAGTATTTCTAGCGGGAGTATCTACGAGCAGTACTTC. Protein sequence: CASSISSGSIYEQYF.

This chain connects TRBV7-2 to TRBJ2-7; D ambiguous. Germline assignment: CDR1 SGHTA and CDR2 FQGNSA. CDR3 length equals 11 residues. V was trimmed by 7 bases and J by 3 bases, leaving 7 bases between them. CDR3 DNA sequence: TGTGCCAGCACCCTATTCTACGAGCAGTACTTC. This sequence encodes CASTLFYEQYF.

The chain's CDR3 is CATSRDPGYTYEQYF. The CDR3 DNA is TGTGCCACCAGCAGAGATCCAGGGTACACCTACGAGCAGTACTTC. The V gene is TRBV15, the J gene TRBJ2-7; maybe TRBD1 (5 bases). Germline V gene lookup returns CDR1 LNHNV and CDR2 YYDKDF (reference sequence). Trimming removed 0 bases from V and 2 bases from J, with 11 bases in between. There are 15 residues in the CDR3.

Notes on this clone: A junction boundary mismatches the germline segment, possibly from a read error. The chain links TRBV6-1 to TRBJ2-7; 9 bases fit TRBD2. The CDR3 covers 10 residues. CDR1 is MNHNS and CDR2 is SASEGT in the germline V gene. The CDR3 coding sequence is TGTGCCAGTGGCTCCGGGACTAGCCGCTTC. Translation gives CASGSGTSRF.

In its sample, this clone was seen once. CDR3 nucleotide sequence: TGTGCCAGCAGCTTAGGGGCAACGGAGGGGCTAATCGGCTACACCTTC. Translating it yields CASSLGATEGLIGYTF. J is TRBJ1-2 and V is TRBV7-9; possibly TRBD1 for D (5 bases). V was clipped by 1 base and J by 8 bases, with 20 bases between them. This CDR3 region has 16 residues. Looked up from germline, CDR1 is SEHNR and CDR2 is FQNEAQ (reference sequence).

The genes are TRBV11-2 and TRBJ1-6; D is undetermined. The CDR3 length is 14 residues. V shed 1 base and J shed 4 bases, with 5 bases lying between them. The germline CDR1 and CDR2 sequences are SGHAT and FQNNGV. CDR3 coding DNA: TGTGCCAGCAGCTTAGGGCAATATAATTCACCCCTCCACTTT. Residues: CASSLGQYNSPLHF.

This clone was found a few times. The chain recombines TRBV7-9 with TRBJ2-7; D is unclear. Germline V lookup: CDR1 SEHNR, CDR2 FQNEAQ (reference sequence). Trimming cost V 5 bases and J 2 bases, with 7 bases left between them. This CDR3 comprises 12 residues. CDR3: CASSPQPYEQYF. The CDR3 nucleotides read TGTGCCAGCAGCCCACAGCCCTACGAGCAGTACTTC.

The V call is TRBV28, the J call TRBJ1-2; no clear D gene. V shed 4 bases and J shed 5 bases, with 11 bases lying between them. This CDR3 contains 13 residues. The germline CDR1 and CDR2 sequences are MDHEN and SYDVKM. The chain's CDR3 is CASSSLPLYGYTF. CDR3 nucleotide sequence: TGTGCCAGCAGTTCCCTGCCCCTATATGGCTACACCTTC.

The V and J genes are TRBV11-2 and TRBJ2-3; D may be TRBD2 (7 bases). Trimming removed 1 base from V and 6 bases from J, with 14 bases in between. The CDR3 covers 15 residues. Per the germline V gene, CDR1 is SGHAT and CDR2 is FQNNGV. The CDR3 bases are TGTGCCAGCAGCTTAGTTTACGGGGGGCTGGATACGCAGTATTTT. It is translated as CASSLVYGGLDTQYF.

This clone was detected only once. This chain links TRBV6-6 with TRBJ2-5, with 8 bases matching TRBD1. The DNA end lines up better with TRBJ2-7; the J call may be wrong. This CDR3 is 14 amino acids long. Per the germline V gene, CDR1 is MNHNY and CDR2 is SVGAGI (reference sequence). The CDR3: CASSVGQGASEQYF. The CDR3 DNA reads TGTGCCAGCAGTGTGGGGCAGGGGGCGAGCGAGCAGTACTTC.

The rearrangement links TRBV18 to TRBJ2-2, with D perhaps matching TRBD1 (6 bases). The V gene's germline CDR1 is KGHSH and CDR2 LQKENI. The CDR3 has 15 residues. The V end lost 6 bases, the J end lost 2 bases, and 13 bases lay between the germline ends. The CDR3 DNA sequence: TGTGCCAGCTCCCACAGGGCTACCAACACCGGGGAGCTGTTTTTT. Protein: CASSHRATNTGELFF. The full variable domain, its missing parts supplied by reference TRBV18 and TRBJ2-2, is NAGVMQNPRHLVRRRGQEARLRCSPMKGHSHVYWYRQLPEEGLKFMVYLQKENIIDESGMPKERFSAEFPKEGPSILRIQQVVRGDSAAYFCASSHRATNTGELFFGEGSRLTVL.

This clone was seen a single time. This chain joins TRBV4-1 and TRBJ2-2, with D possibly TRBD1 on 6 matching bases. The CDR3 is made up of 15 amino acids. V gave up 1 base and J gave up 4 bases, with 10 bases separating them. The germline CDR1 and CDR2 sequences are MGHRA and YSYEKL. The CDR3: CASSQGQVGTGELFF. The CDR3 DNA is TGCGCCAGCAGCCAAGGACAGGTTGGCACCGGGGAGCTGTTTTTT.

The chain recombines TRBV6-6 with TRBJ2-1; the match to TRBD2 covers 10 bases. This CDR3 contains 16 residues. V shed 2 bases, J shed 8 bases, and the junction held 9 bases outside the gene matches. The germline V gene encodes CDR1 MNHNY and CDR2 SVGAGI (reference sequence). The CDR3 DNA reads as TGTGCCAGCAGTTACCCGGGAGCGGGGGGGCCCGATGAGCAGTTCTTC. It yields the protein CASSYPGAGGPDEQFF.

This chain links TRBV6-5 with TRBJ1-6; 9 nucleotides match TRBD1. J was trimmed by 10 bases and V by 6 bases; bases with no gene match: 7. Germline V lookup: CDR1 MNHEY, CDR2 SVGAGI. CDR3 length: 14 residues. The CDR3 is CASSYGTGRSPLHF. As DNA, the CDR3 is TGTGCCAGCAGCTACGGGACAGGGCGGTCACCCCTCCACTTT.

The CDR3 spells CASSQDLGGTLTNQPQHF. In nucleotides, the CDR3 is TGCGCCAGCAGCCAAGATCTAGGGGGCACGCTTACTAATCAGCCCCAGCATTTT. The gene calls are TRBV4-1 and TRBJ1-5, with 7 positions matching TRBD1. The length of the CDR3 is 18 residues. CDR1 and CDR2 from the germline V gene are MGHRA and YSYEKL. J lost 4 bases, V lost 0 bases, and 12 bases had no gene match.

The chain links TRBV6-5 to TRBJ2-5; a possible D gene is TRBD2 (5 bases). The CDR3 sequence is 13 residues long. The V gene lost 6 bases and the J gene lost 2 bases, with 10 bases spanning the gap. The V gene's germline CDR1 is MNHEY and CDR2 SVGAGI. The CDR3 DNA reads as TGTGCCAGCAGACGGGGAATGCAAGAGACCCAGTACTTC. Amino acids: CASRRGMQETQYF.

To note about this clone: The junction and the germline gene differ at one end; a read error may be behind it. The V call is TRBV7-7, the J call TRBJ2-5; 8 bases are shared with TRBD1. This CDR3 has 15 residues. In germline, CDR1 is SSHAT, CDR2 FNYEAQ (reference sequence). The CDR3 DNA reads as TGTGCTAGCAGCCTTGGACAGGGCCTCCAAGAGACCCAGTACTTC. This gives the protein CASSLGQGLQETQYF.

The V gene is TRBV10-2, the J gene TRBJ1-2; TRBD1 agrees at 7 bases. Germline V gene sequence: CDR1 WSHSY, CDR2 SAAADI. CDR3 length equals 16 residues. Germline trimming cut 10 bases from V and 1 base from J; bases unmatched to any gene: 15. The CDR3 here is CATNPGWDRFNYGYTF. CDR3 coding DNA: TGCGCCACCAACCCGGGATGGGACAGATTTAACTATGGCTACACCTTC.

The chain employs TRBV14 and TRBJ1-3, with 7 positions matching TRBD1. Looked up from germline, CDR1 is SGHDN and CDR2 is FVKESK. The CDR3 totals 15 residues. V lost 4 bases to trimming and J lost 6 bases; unmatched junction nucleotides: 9. CDR3 bases: TGTGCCAGCAGCCCGAGGACAGGAACTGTAAACACCATATATTTT. It codes for CASSPRTGTVNTIYF.

The chain is built from TRBV6-1 and TRBJ2-7, with TRBD1 matching over 8 bases. The length of the CDR3 is 15 residues. V lost 10 bases to trimming and J lost 2 bases; unmatched junction nucleotides: 13. The germline CDR1 and CDR2 sequences are MNHNS and SASEGT. CDR3 in amino acids: CATNPNQGAAYEQYF. CDR3 nucleotide sequence: TGTGCCACCAACCCTAACCAGGGGGCTGCCTACGAGCAGTACTTC.

This clone appeared a few times. CDR3 coding DNA: TGTGCCAGCAGTTACGAACCGCGGAGTGAGACCCAGTACTTC. Protein product: CASSYEPRSETQYF. The J gene is TRBJ2-5, the V gene TRBV6-5, with D unresolved. The ends were cut back, 2 bases at V and 5 bases at J, with 12 bases in the middle. Germline assignment: CDR1 MNHEY and CDR2 SVGAGI. This CDR3 spans 14 amino acids.

This chain uses TRBV7-2 with TRBJ1-2; 9 bases are a match to TRBD1. The V gene end was trimmed by 4 bases and the J gene end by 2 bases; junction bases not matched to a gene: 2. This CDR3 is built from 14 residues. Germline-derived CDR1 and CDR2 are SGHTA and FQGNSA. CDR3 region: CASSSGTGNYGYTF. CDR3 nucleotide sequence: TGTGCCAGCAGCTCAGGGACAGGGAACTATGGCTACACCTTC.

The V call is TRBV18, the J call TRBJ2-3; TRBD2 aligns across 11 bases. There are 16 residues in the CDR3. CDR1 KGHSH and CDR2 LQKENI come from the germline V gene. V dropped 3 bases and J dropped 1; count of bases not matched to a gene: 3. For the CDR3, the DNA is TGTGCCAGCTCACCTCCGGGACTAGCGGGCACAGATACGCAGTATTTT. Its translation: CASSPPGLAGTDTQYF.

J is TRBJ2-7 and V is TRBV18; tentatively, D is TRBD1 (6 bases). Germline V lookup: CDR1 KGHSH, CDR2 LQKENI. The CDR3 runs 16 residues. Deletions cut 4 bases from V and 5 bases from J, with 21 bases between. CDR3 sequence: CASSRYRDTGHNEQYF. The CDR3 DNA reads as TGTGCCAGCTCACGTTACAGGGACACCGGGCATAACGAGCAGTACTTC.

The rearrangement joins TRBV30 to TRBJ2-1; D remains ambiguous. The CDR3 spans 14 residues. Germline values: CDR1 GTSNPN, CDR2 SVGIG (reference sequence). Trimming took off 0 bases at V and 4 bases at J, with 10 bases between the two ends. In DNA, the CDR3 is TGTGCCTGGAGTGTAGATGGCGGATACAATGAGCAGTTCTTC. Its translation: CAWSVDGGYNEQFF.

V is TRBV27 and J is TRBJ2-7; D is unresolved. Trimming took off 5 bases at V and 0 bases at J, with 11 bases between the two ends. CDR1 and CDR2 (germline): MNHEY, SMNVEV (reference sequence). The CDR3 is 14 amino acids. CDR3 DNA sequence: TGTGCCAGCAGTCCGTTTACGGGCTCCTACGAGCAGTACTTC. Its translation is CASSPFTGSYEQYF.

The chain recombines TRBV28 with TRBJ1-2; tentative D call: TRBD1 (5 bases). V lost 3 bases and J lost 2, with 7 bases in between. CDR3 length equals 13 residues. Looked up from germline, CDR1 is MDHEN and CDR2 is SYDVKM. This chain's CDR3 is CASSLTANYGYTF. For the CDR3, the DNA is TGTGCCAGCAGTTTGACAGCAAACTATGGCTACACCTTC.